The T cell receptor (beta chain) described here comes from a study of blood T cell repertoires in COVID-19. The authors' processing: Amplified reference gene primers provided the basis for estimating nucleated cell counts. Method: immunoSEQ multiplex PCR; TCRdb's copy keeps in-frame clones and lacks some. V and J calls and clone size are those listed in that table; D and trimming were worked out from the DNA. The repertoire has over 200,000 clones, about 88% of them found once; the top ten carry 2.5% to 3.5%. Germline CDR1 LGHDT, CDR2 YNNKEL (reference sequence). The CDR3 spans 16 residues. Trimming shortened V by 0 bases and J by 3 bases, and 13 bases separated the two germline ends.

The chain joins TRBV3-1 (or the pseudogene TRBV3-2) to TRBJ2-3, with a possible D match to TRBD1 (5 bases). Sequenced sample: peripheral blood. The sequence was collected from a woman aged 60-70 years with acute or convalescent COVID-19. CDR3 sequence (DNA): TGTGCCAGCAGCCAAGAATTTGCGCAGGGAACAGATACGCAGTATTTT. Protein product: CASSQEFAQGTDTQYF.